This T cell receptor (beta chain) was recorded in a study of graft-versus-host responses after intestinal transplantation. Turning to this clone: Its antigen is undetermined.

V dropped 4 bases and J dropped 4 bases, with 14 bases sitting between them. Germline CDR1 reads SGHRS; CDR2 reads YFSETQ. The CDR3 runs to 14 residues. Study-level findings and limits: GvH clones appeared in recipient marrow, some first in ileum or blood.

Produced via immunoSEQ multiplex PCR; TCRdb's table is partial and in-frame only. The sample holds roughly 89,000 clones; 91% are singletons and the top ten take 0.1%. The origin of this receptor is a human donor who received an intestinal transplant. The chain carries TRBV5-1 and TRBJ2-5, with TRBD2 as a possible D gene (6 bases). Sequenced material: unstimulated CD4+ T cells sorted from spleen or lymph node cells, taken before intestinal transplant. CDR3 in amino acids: CASSPAAGRETQYF. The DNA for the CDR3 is TGCGCCAGCAGCCCTGCTGCGGGGAGAGAGACCCAGTACTTC.